This TCR beta chain was found in a study of neurological immune-mediated disorders. TCRdb reprocessed the 5' RACE reads via MiXCR and lists one record per CDR3 protein. The sample lists approximately 59,000 distinct CDR3 sequences; around 5% were seen once. Many counts were recorded for this clonotype. Germline CDR1 and CDR2: DFQATT and SNEGSKA (reference sequence). Germline trimming cut 2 bases from V and 3 bases from J; bases unmatched to any gene: 15. The CDR3 runs to 18 residues. The chain recombines TRBV20-1 with TRBJ2-3; 9 bases agree with TRBD2. The receptor's source is a human donor with multiple sclerosis. The donor label of this sample is uncertain. Sequencing input: PBMCs. The CDR3 sequence is CSARFLRGSGGRTDTQYF. CDR3 in DNA: TGCAGTGCTAGATTTCTCCGGGGTAGCGGGGGACGAACAGATACGCAGTATTTT.